The 19 T cell receptor beta chains below all came from one sample that was sequenced in a study of blood T cell repertoires in COVID-19. Some clones are missing from TCRdb's copy, which holds only in-frame ones; the method was immunoSEQ multiplex PCR. The repertoire holds around 100,000 clones, with 90% as singletons. Sequencing was performed on peripheral blood. The source is a man between 50 and 59 years old with acute or convalescent COVID-19.

This rearrangement joins TRBV5-1 to TRBJ2-4, with 7 bases matching TRBD1. The trim removed 3 bases at V and 8 bases at J, leaving 8 bases unmatched. From germline, CDR1 is SGHRS and CDR2 YFSETQ. The CDR3 spans 14 residues. The CDR3 reads CASSSTTGADIQYF. The CDR3 bases are TGCGCCAGCAGCTCCACCACAGGGGCGGACATTCAGTACTTC.

J is TRBJ2-7 and V is TRBV19; 9 positions agree with TRBD1. This CDR3 contains 15 residues. The germline CDR1 and CDR2 sequences are LNHDA and SQIVND (reference sequence). V trimming: 8 bases; J trimming: 3 bases; junction bases outside the gene matches: 11. The CDR3 DNA reads TGTGCCAGTGTCCCCTCGACAGGGGGACTCTACGAGCAGTACTTC. This gives the protein CASVPSTGGLYEQYF.

The chain carries TRBV6-5 and TRBJ2-1; 7 positions agree with TRBD2. The CDR3 spans 14 residues. The ends lost 5 bases at V and 5 bases at J; junction bases unmatched: 6. The germline V gene encodes CDR1 MNHEY and CDR2 SVGAGI. This chain's CDR3 is CASSLLAADNEQFF. The CDR3 DNA is TGTGCCAGCAGTCTCCTAGCGGCGGACAATGAGCAGTTCTTC.

This rearrangement joins TRBV7-2 to TRBJ2-1; 8 nucleotides line up with TRBD2. This CDR3 has 16 amino acids. Trimming removed 2 bases from V and 0 bases from J; junction bases left unmatched: 3. The germline gives CDR1 SGHTA, CDR2 FQGNSA. The CDR3 nucleotides read TGTGCCAGCAGCTTAATAGCGGGAAACTCCTACAATGAGCAGTTCTTC. Translation: CASSLIAGNSYNEQFF.

The gene calls are TRBV19 and TRBJ1-2, with 7 nucleotides matching TRBD1. Per germline, CDR1 LNHDA and CDR2 SQIVND (reference sequence). V lost 5 bases to trimming and J lost 4 bases; unmatched junction nucleotides: 10. CDR3 size: 15 residues. In DNA, the CDR3 is TGTGCCAGTAGTCTCCTCGGGGGGGACAGCTATGGCTACACCTTC. Translated, it gives CASSLLGGDSYGYTF.

The V gene is TRBV7-2, the J gene TRBJ1-5, with unresolved D. The germline CDR1 and CDR2 sequences are SGHTA and FQGNSA. The CDR3 sequence is 16 residues long. With 1 base removed from V and 0 bases from J, the gap between germline ends came to 10 bases. The CDR3 here is CASSLDRRASNQPQHF. Written as DNA, the CDR3 is TGTGCCAGCAGCTTAGATCGGAGGGCTAGCAATCAGCCCCAGCATTTT.

This clone occurred once. The chain employs TRBV6-5 and TRBJ2-7, with a tentative D call TRBD1 (6 bases). The CDR3 covers 13 residues. Germline CDR1 reads MNHEY; CDR2 reads SVGAGI. The V gene lost 6 bases and the J gene lost 5 bases, with 14 bases spanning the gap. The CDR3 sequence is CASSRTGYDEQYF. The CDR3 DNA reads as TGTGCCAGCAGCCGAACAGGGTACGACGAGCAGTACTTC.

V gene TRBV3-1 (or the pseudogene TRBV3-2) combines with J gene TRBJ1-2; D may be TRBD1 (6 bases). This CDR3 region has 13 residues. Germline CDR1 LGHDT, CDR2 YNNKEL (reference sequence). Trimming cost V 6 bases and J 5 bases, with 13 bases left between them. The CDR3 is CASSPSRGYGYTF. The CDR3 DNA sequence: TGTGCCAGCAGTCCGTCCAGGGGATATGGCTACACCTTC.

The rearrangement joins TRBV10-2 to TRBJ2-5; 7 bases fit TRBD1. J lost 5 bases, V lost 4 bases, and 7 bases had no gene match. Germline loops: CDR1 WSHSY, CDR2 SAAADI. The CDR3 spans 14 residues. CDR3 in amino acids: CASSGDRVGETQYF. The CDR3, as DNA: TGCGCCAGCAGTGGAGACAGGGTTGGGGAGACCCAGTACTTC.

The genes are TRBV5-6 and TRBJ2-1; 10 positions agree with TRBD2. The CDR3 runs to 15 residues. Germline lookup yields CDR1 SGHDT and CDR2 YYEEEE. The J segment lost 4 bases and the V segment lost 4 bases, leaving 5 bases of the junction unmatched. Here the CDR3 reads CASSRRLAGYNEQFF. Written as DNA, the CDR3 is TGTGCCAGCAGCCGGAGACTAGCGGGTTACAATGAGCAGTTCTTC.

This sequence joins TRBV18 and TRBJ2-1; TRBD2 agrees at 9 bases. There are 16 residues in the CDR3. Germline CDR1 reads KGHSH; CDR2 reads LQKENI. V dropped 3 bases and J dropped 8; count of bases not matched to a gene: 11. CDR3 sequence: CASSPRLAGVGDEQFF. In DNA form, the CDR3 reads TGTGCCAGCTCACCGCGGTTAGCGGGAGTGGGGGATGAGCAGTTCTTC. The full variable domain, with the rest looked up from reference TRBV18 and TRBJ2-1, is NAGVMQNPRHLVRRRGQEARLRCSPMKGHSHVYWYRQLPEEGLKFMVYLQKENIIDESGMPKERFSAEFPKEGPSILRIQQVVRGDSAAYFCASSPRLAGVGDEQFFGPGTRLTVL.

J is TRBJ2-7 and V is TRBV5-6, with 11 bases identical to TRBD2. Germline lookup yields CDR1 SGHDT and CDR2 YYEEEE. The V and J ends lost 4 bases and 5 bases, in that order; junction bases with no gene match: 8. The CDR3 totals 15 residues. In DNA, the CDR3 is TGTGCCAGCAGCCGATCCCCGACTAGCGGGAACGAGCAGTACTTC. Protein: CASSRSPTSGNEQYF.

This rearrangement joins TRBV19 to TRBJ2-7, with 11 bases identical to TRBD1. CDR1 and CDR2 from the germline V gene are LNHDA and SQIVND (reference sequence). V lost 6 bases to trimming and J lost 2 bases; unmatched junction nucleotides: 6. This CDR3 has 15 amino acids. In nucleotides, the CDR3 is TGTGCCAGTAGCGCCAGGGGACAGGGGGCCTACGAGCAGTACTTC. Encoded protein: CASSARGQGAYEQYF.

The rearrangement joins TRBV4-1 to TRBJ1-2; D is possibly TRBD1 (5 bases). The V gene lost 3 bases and the J gene lost 4 bases, with 15 bases spanning the gap. CDR3 length: 15 amino acids. Germline V lookup: CDR1 MGHRA, CDR2 YSYEKL. CDR3 residues: CASSQGPGGGYGYTF. The CDR3 DNA follows: TGCGCCAGCAGCCAGGGGCCCGGGGGGGGCTATGGCTACACCTTC.

This clone was observed once. The CDR3 sequence: CASPFEVGREQYF. The CDR3 DNA sequence: TGTGCCTCCCCGTTTGAGGTCGGTCGCGAGCAGTACTTC. J is TRBJ2-7 and V is TRBV24-1, with no clear D. The CDR3 totals 13 residues. Trimming pared 12 bases from V and 6 bases from J, leaving 20 bases between. From germline, CDR1 is KGHDR and CDR2 SFDVKD.

This rearrangement joins TRBV30 to TRBJ1-6, with 7 bases fitting TRBD1. Germline loops: CDR1 GTSNPN, CDR2 SVGIG (reference sequence). V dropped 0 bases and J dropped 10; count of bases not matched to a gene: 9. The CDR3 contains 15 residues. The CDR3 DNA follows: TGTGCCTGGAGTGTAAAAACAGGGGTCCTATCACCCCTCCACTTT. The encoded protein is CAWSVKTGVLSPLHF.

Only a few counts were recorded for this clone. The rearrangement links TRBV7-9 to TRBJ1-5; D not certain. CDR1 is SEHNR, CDR2 FQNEAQ, per germline (reference sequence). Trimming pared 3 bases from V and 2 bases from J, leaving 14 bases between. The CDR3 is 16 amino acids. The CDR3 spells CASSFAGEKGNQPQHF. Here the CDR3 DNA reads TGTGCCAGCAGCTTCGCTGGGGAGAAGGGCAATCAGCCCCAGCATTTT. Combining the CDR3 with reference TRBV7-9 and TRBJ1-5 gives the whole variable domain DTGVSQNPRHKITKRGQNVTFRCDPISEHNRLYWYRQTLGQGPEFLTYFQNEAQLEKSRLLSDRFSAERPKGSFSTLEIQRTEQGDSAMYLCASSFAGEKGNQPQHFGDGTRLSIL.

This clone was recorded only once. The chain uses TRBV6-2 or TRBV6-3 and TRBJ2-1; 10 bases align to TRBD1. V dropped 6 bases and J dropped 6; count of bases not matched to a gene: 11. Germline loops: CDR1 MNHEY, CDR2 SVGEGT. This CDR3 has 16 residues. The CDR3 coding sequence is TGTGCCAGCAGCCCTATAACCGGGACAGGGGCCAATGAGCAGTTCTTC. Amino acid sequence: CASSPITGTGANEQFF.

The rearrangement joins TRBV3-1 (or the pseudogene TRBV3-2) to TRBJ2-1, with a weak D call TRBD2 (6 bases). Trimming removed 0 bases at V and 7 bases at J, with 16 bases between. Germline CDR1 LGHDT, CDR2 YNNKEL (reference sequence). CDR3 length: 16 residues. CDR3 in amino acids: CASSQDLRIAVNEQFF. The CDR3 region has the DNA TGTGCCAGCAGCCAAGATCTGAGGATAGCGGTGAATGAGCAGTTCTTC.